At least ten counts were recorded for the clone carrying this T cell receptor beta chain. The antigen is undetermined. This sample is drawn from a study of blood T cells in healthy people across ages. Whole-study results and caveats: Donors of long life had a larger count of naive CD4+ cells and greater diversity than aged donors. Strongly correlated with naive T cell percentage was TCR beta diversity.

PBMCs numbering at least 7 million were isolated per sample. Together with a sample-barcoded 5' primer, a J-beta primer mix was included in a second PCR lasting 7 to 11 cycles. Each cDNA molecule carried a tag from a template-switch adaptor that contained 12 random nucleotides. TCRdb independently ran MiXCR on the 5' RACE reads; one entry per CDR3 protein. Of about 670,000 distinct CDR3 sequences detected, less than 45% appear once; the ten largest clones hold approximately 29%. The length of the CDR3 is 15 residues. V gave up 8 bases and J gave up 5 bases, with 21 bases separating them. CDR1 is SNHLY and CDR2 is FYNNEI in the germline V gene.

Specimen: blood. This clonotype was obtained from a man at least 80 years old in good health. This sequence joins TRBV2 and TRBJ2-5, with D possibly TRBD2 on 5 matching bases. The CDR3 DNA follows: TGTGCCAGCGGTAGAAGTAGCGTCATTGGGGAGACCCAGTACTTC. As protein: CASGRSSVIGETQYF.